The table lists the clone carrying this TCR beta chain with a few counts. Its antigen is not identified. TCRdb keeps only in-frame clones here, not all; method: immunoSEQ multiplex PCR. The sample contains about 120,000 clones, 80% to 90% of which appear only once. The data derive from a study of T cell responses to AZD1222 COVID-19 vaccine. Study-wide results and limits: Clonal diversity was possibly underestimated, and white British individuals and females predominated among donors. At 160-218 and 743-854, vaccine-associated CD4 TCRs were dominant, and they spanned spike.

The starting material was peripheral blood, obtained on day 0 of AZD1222 vaccination. The TCR sequence derives from an adult in good health.

CDR3 sequence reads: CASSISGREFYGYTF. CDR3 coding DNA: TGTGCCAGTAGTATCTCAGGGCGGGAATTCTATGGCTACACCTTC. This sequence joins TRBV19 and TRBJ1-2; weak D call: TRBD1 (5 bases). Per the germline V gene, CDR1 is LNHDA and CDR2 is SQIVND (reference sequence). Trimming cost V 3 bases and J 4 bases, with 15 bases left between them. CDR3 size: 15 residues.